This T cell receptor beta chain was retrieved from a study of blood T cell repertoires in COVID-19. Across the whole study: PBMCs, B-cell-depleted T cells, or T cells provided the cDNA or gDNA that made up the material.

As processed by the authors: Using reference gene primer amplification, nucleated cell counts were estimated. The data were produced by immunoSEQ multiplex PCR, yet TCRdb's version contains in-frame clones alone and is incomplete. The V and J calls and clone size come from that table; D and trimming were worked out from the DNA. The sample gives under 30,000 clones, about 88% of which show up once; roughly a sixth is in the top ten. Germline CDR1 and CDR2: ENHRY and SYGVKD. Germline trimming cut 6 bases from V and 13 bases from J; bases unmatched to any gene: 8. The CDR3 consists of 14 residues. This clonotype was obtained from a human donor with acute or convalescent COVID-19. The donor label of this sample is uncertain. The specimen sequenced was peripheral blood. V gene TRBV10-3 combines with J gene TRBJ2-2, with 13 bases that match TRBD2. CDR3 protein: CAISPGLAGQGLFF. DNA of the CDR3: TGTGCCATCAGCCCGGGACTAGCGGGGCAGGGGCTGTTTTTT.